This T cell receptor (beta chain) was captured by sequencing in a study of OX40 agonist ivuxolimab in advanced cancers. Study background: Subjects had a mean age of about 60 years, with a range of 23 to 79; just over 80% were male.

V lost 2 bases, J lost 6 bases, and 10 bases stayed unmatched. The CDR3 consists of 16 residues. CDR1 is MNHEY and CDR2 is SVGAGI in the germline V gene. Sequencing was performed with immunoSEQ multiplex PCR; in TCRdb, only in-frame clones are kept and a portion is missing. The sample consists of around 18,000 clones, around 69% of them appearing once. Study outcomes and limitations: Antigen targets of the expanded peripheral T cells went undetermined. The study found among the lowest clonal expansion in partial responders at 0.1-3.0 mg/kg. CD4+ and CD8+ blood T cells expanded clonally by week 6 at 0.1 to 3.0 mg/kg.

As for this clone: Its antigen remains unidentified.

The input for sequencing was CD4+ or CD8+ T cells sorted from blood, taken in a trial of the OX40 agonist ivuxolimab. The chain carries TRBV6-5 and TRBJ1-5, with 7 bases identical to TRBD1. This receptor was obtained from an adult with an advanced solid tumor such as melanoma, head and neck, liver or kidney cancer. The CDR3 DNA reads as TGTGCCAGCAGTTACGAAGGGACAGCGCTAACTCAGCCCCAGCATTTT. It is translated as CASSYEGTALTQPQHF.